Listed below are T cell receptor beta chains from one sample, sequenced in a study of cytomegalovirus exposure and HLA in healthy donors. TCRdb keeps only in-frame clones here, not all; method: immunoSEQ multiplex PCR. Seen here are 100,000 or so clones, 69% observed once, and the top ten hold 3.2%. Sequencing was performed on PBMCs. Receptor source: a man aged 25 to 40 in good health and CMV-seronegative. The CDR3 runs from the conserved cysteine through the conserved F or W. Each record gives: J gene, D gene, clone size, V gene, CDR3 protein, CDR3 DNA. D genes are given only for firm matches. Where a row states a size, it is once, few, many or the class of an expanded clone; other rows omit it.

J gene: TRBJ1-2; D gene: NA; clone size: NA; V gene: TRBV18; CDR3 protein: CASSPLSRGENYGYTF; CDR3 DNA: TGTGCCAGCTCACCACTGTCCAGGGGCGAAAACTATGGCTACACCTTC
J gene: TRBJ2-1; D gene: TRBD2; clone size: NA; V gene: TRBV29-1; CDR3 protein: CSVEDLLLAGGREQFF; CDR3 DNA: TGCAGCGTTGAAGATCTTCTCCTAGCGGGAGGTCGTGAGCAGTTCTTC
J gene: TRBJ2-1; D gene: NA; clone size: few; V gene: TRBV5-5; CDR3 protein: CASSLEGSSYNEQFF; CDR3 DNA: TGTGCCAGCAGCTTGGAAGGGAGCTCCTACAATGAGCAGTTCTTC
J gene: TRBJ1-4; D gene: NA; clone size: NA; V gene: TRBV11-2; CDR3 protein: CASSADSYNEKLFF; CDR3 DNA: TGTGCCAGCAGCGCGGACAGTTATAATGAAAAACTGTTTTTT
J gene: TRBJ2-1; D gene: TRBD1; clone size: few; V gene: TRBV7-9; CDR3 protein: CASSSPSTGGRSSYNEQFF; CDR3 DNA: TGTGCCAGCAGCTCCCCCTCGACAGGGGGCAGGAGCTCCTACAATGAGCAGTTCTTC
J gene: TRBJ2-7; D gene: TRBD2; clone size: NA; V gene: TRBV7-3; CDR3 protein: CASSSGTSGTGKQYF; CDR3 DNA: TGTGCCAGCAGCTCCGGGACTAGCGGTACTGGTAAGCAGTACTTC
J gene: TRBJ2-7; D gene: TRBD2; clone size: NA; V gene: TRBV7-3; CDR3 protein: CASSLVAGGLYEQYF; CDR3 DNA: TGTGCCAGCAGCTTAGTGGCGGGAGGGCTCTACGAGCAGTACTTC
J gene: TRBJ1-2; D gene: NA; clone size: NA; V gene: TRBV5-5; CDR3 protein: CASSLVRGEGYTF; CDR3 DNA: TGTGCCAGCAGCTTGGTCAGGGGAGAGGGCTACACCTTC
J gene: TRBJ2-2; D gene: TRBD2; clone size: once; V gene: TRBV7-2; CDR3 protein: CASSPFGLAGGTNTGELFF; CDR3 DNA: TGTGCCAGCAGCCCTTTTGGACTAGCGGGAGGGACGAACACCGGGGAGCTGTTTTTT
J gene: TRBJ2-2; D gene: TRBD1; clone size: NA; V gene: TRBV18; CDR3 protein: CASSPDRKNTGELFF; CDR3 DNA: TGTGCCAGCTCACCGGACAGGAAGAACACCGGGGAGCTGTTTTTT
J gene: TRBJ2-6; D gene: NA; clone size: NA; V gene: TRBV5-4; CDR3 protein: CASSWGDRVSGANVLTF; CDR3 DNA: TGTGCCAGCAGCTGGGGGGACCGCGTCTCTGGGGCCAACGTCCTGACTTTC
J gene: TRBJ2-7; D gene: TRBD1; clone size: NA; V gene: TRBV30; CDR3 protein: CAWSKETGLEQYF; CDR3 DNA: TGTGCCTGGAGTAAAGAGACAGGGCTCGAGCAGTACTTC
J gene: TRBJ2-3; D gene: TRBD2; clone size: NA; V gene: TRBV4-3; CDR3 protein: CASSQARVSGSGADTQYF; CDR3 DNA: TGCGCCAGCAGCCAAGCCCGTGTCAGCGGGAGTGGAGCAGATACGCAGTATTTT
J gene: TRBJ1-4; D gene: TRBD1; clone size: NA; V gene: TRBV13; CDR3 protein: CASSTSHRGHGEKLFF; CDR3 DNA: TGTGCCAGCAGCACATCTCACAGGGGGCACGGTGAAAAACTGTTTTTT
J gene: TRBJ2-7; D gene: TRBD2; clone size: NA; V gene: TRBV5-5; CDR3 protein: CASRPGLAGAFSYEQYF; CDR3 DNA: TGTGCCAGCAGACCCGGACTAGCGGGAGCCTTCTCCTACGAGCAGTACTTC
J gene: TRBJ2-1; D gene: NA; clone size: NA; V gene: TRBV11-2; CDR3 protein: CASRPFSQTNNEQFF; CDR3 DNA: TGTGCCAGCAGGCCGTTTAGCCAAACGAACAATGAGCAGTTCTTC
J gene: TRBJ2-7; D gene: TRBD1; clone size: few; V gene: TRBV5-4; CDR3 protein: CASSSPGQGSNEQYF; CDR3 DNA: TGTGCCAGCAGCTCCCCGGGACAGGGCTCGAACGAGCAGTACTTC
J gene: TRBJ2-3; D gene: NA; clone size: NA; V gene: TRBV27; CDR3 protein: CASSLSFGPPTDTQYF; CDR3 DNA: TGTGCCAGCAGTTTATCGTTCGGTCCCCCCACAGATACGCAGTATTTT
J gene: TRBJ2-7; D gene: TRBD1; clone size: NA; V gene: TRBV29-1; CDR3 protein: CSVAIRDRAYEQYF; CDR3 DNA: TGCAGCGTAGCTATCCGGGACAGGGCCTACGAGCAGTACTTC
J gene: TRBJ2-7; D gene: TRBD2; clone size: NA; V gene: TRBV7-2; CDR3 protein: CASSPAGGAGSYEQYF; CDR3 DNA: TGTGCCAGCAGCCCGGCGGGGGGCGCGGGTTCTTACGAGCAGTACTTC
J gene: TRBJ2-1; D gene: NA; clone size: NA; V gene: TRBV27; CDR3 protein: CATSGFIYNEQFF; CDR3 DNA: TGTGCCACCAGCGGGTTCATCTACAATGAGCAGTTCTTC
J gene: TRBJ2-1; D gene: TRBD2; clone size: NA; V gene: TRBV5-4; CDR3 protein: CASSPGTSGRYNEQFF; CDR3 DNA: TGTGCCAGCAGCCCGGGGACTAGCGGGAGGTACAATGAGCAGTTCTTC
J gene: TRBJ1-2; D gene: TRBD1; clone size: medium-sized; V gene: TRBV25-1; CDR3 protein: CASSDGTGLPYGYTF; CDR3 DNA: TGTGCCAGCAGTGACGGGACAGGGCTACCCTATGGCTACACCTTC
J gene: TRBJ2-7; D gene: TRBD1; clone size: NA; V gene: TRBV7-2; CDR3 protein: CASSSKGAREQYF; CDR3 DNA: TGTGCCAGCAGCTCCAAGGGGGCGCGAGAGCAGTACTTC
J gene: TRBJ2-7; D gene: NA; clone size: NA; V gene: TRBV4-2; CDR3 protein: CASSQGEEGPYEQYF; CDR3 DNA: TGTGCCAGCAGCCAAGGAGAAGAGGGCCCCTACGAGCAGTACTTC
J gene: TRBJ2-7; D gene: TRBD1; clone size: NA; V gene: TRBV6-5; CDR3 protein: CASSYSRGYYEQYF; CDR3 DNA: TGTGCCAGCAGTTATTCCAGGGGGTATTACGAGCAGTACTTC
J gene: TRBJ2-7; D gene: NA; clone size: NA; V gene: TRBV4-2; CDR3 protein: CASSQDLVVSSYEQYF; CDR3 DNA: TGTGCCAGCAGCCAAGATCTGGTGGTCAGTTCCTACGAGCAGTACTTC
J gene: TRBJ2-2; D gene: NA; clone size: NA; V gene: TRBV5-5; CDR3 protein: CASSFDRPNTGELFF; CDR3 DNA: TGTGCCAGCAGCTTTGACAGGCCGAACACCGGGGAGCTGTTTTTT
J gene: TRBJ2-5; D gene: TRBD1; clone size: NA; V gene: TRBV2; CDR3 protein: CASSSPGQGEQETQYF; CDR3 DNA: TGTGCCAGCAGTTCCCCCGGACAGGGTGAACAAGAGACCCAGTACTTC
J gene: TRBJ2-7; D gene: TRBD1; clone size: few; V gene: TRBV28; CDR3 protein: CASRGQLYEQYF; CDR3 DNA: TGTGCCAGCCGGGGACAGTTATACGAGCAGTACTTC
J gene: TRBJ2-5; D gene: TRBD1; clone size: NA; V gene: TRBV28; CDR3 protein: CASSLNRGGQETQYF; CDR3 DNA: TGTGCCAGCAGTTTAAACAGGGGTGGTCAAGAGACCCAGTACTTC